This entry lists 8 T cell receptor beta chains sequenced from one sample in a study of technical replicates of blood from a few donors (dated by TCRdb to about 2017). The library was built by means of the immunoSEQ multiplex PCR assay. Imported from immuneACCESS, the table was reduced by TCRdb to in-frame sequences with V and J called. These copies leave out some clones; in studies compared against another copy, an unresolved V gene accounts for under half, and the cause of the remainder is not known. The sample records about 97,000 clones, 90% to 97% of which are singletons. The biggest ten clones account for around 0.35% of the sample. Sample: T cells isolated from PBMCs. The receptors derive from a human donor in good health.

This chain links TRBV6-5 with TRBJ1-2; 8 bases agree with TRBD1. The CDR3 spans 14 residues. V shed 10 bases, J shed 5 bases, and the junction held 12 bases outside the gene matches. The germline gives CDR1 MNHEY, CDR2 SVGAGI. CDR3 sequence (DNA): TGTGCCACCTGTCGACAGGGGTGCTTTTATGGCTACACCTTC. This gives the protein CATCRQGCFYGYTF.

There are a few counts of this clone. This chain joins TRBV20-1 and TRBJ1-1; no reliable D call. V lost 6 bases and J lost 8, with 13 bases in between. Germline lookup yields CDR1 DFQATT and CDR2 SNEGSKA (reference sequence). The CDR3 is 11 amino acids. The CDR3 region is CSALRLPEAFF. CDR3 DNA: TGCAGTGCCCTGAGGCTGCCCGAAGCTTTCTTT.

This chain joins TRBV2 and TRBJ1-2, with TRBD1 matching over 8 bases. This CDR3 has 15 residues. From germline, CDR1 is SNHLY and CDR2 FYNNEI. The ends lost 6 bases at V and 0 bases at J; junction bases unmatched: 6. The CDR3 region has the DNA TGTGCCAGCAGCGAACAGGGGGAGCCTAACTATGGCTACACCTTC. Translating gives CASSEQGEPNYGYTF.

This chain links TRBV5-1 with TRBJ2-1; 13 bases line up with TRBD2. With V trimmed by 0 bases and J by 3 bases, 3 bases remained unmatched. Germline-derived CDR1 and CDR2 are SGHRS and YFSETQ. This CDR3 contains 17 residues. The DNA of the CDR3 is TGCGCCAGCAGCTTGGGACTAGCGGGAGGCCACTACAATGAGCAGTTCTTC. It codes for CASSLGLAGGHYNEQFF. Full variable domain (missing parts from reference TRBV5-1 and TRBJ2-1): KAGVTQTPRYLIKTRGQQVTLSCSPISGHRSVSWYQQTPGQGLQFLFEYFSETQRNKGNFPGRFSGRQFSNSRSEMNVSTLELGDSALYLCASSLGLAGGHYNEQFFGPGTRLTVL.

This clone appeared once. The chain couples TRBV29-1 to TRBJ1-1; D might be TRBD1 (6 bases). Germline V CDR1 and CDR2: SQVTM, ANQGSEA. The V gene lost 4 bases and the J gene lost 2 bases, with 14 bases spanning the gap. CDR3 length: 14 amino acids. The DNA of the CDR3 is TGCAGCGTTGTAGTGGACAGAATCAACACTGAAGCTTTCTTT. The encoded protein is CSVVVDRINTEAFF.

CDR3 nucleotide sequence: TGCGCCAGCAGCCAAGATCATGGGACAGGGGGCTACAATGAGCAGTTCTTC. Protein sequence: CASSQDHGTGGYNEQFF. The chain employs TRBV4-1 and TRBJ2-1; 11 bases are shared with TRBD1. The CDR3 runs 17 residues. CDR1 MGHRA and CDR2 YSYEKL come from the germline V gene. Trimming removed 0 bases from V and 3 bases from J; junction bases left unmatched: 4.

The rearrangement links TRBV28 to TRBJ2-7; TRBD2 aligns across 10 bases. This CDR3 contains 15 residues. Germline V gene sequence: CDR1 MDHEN, CDR2 SYDVKM. The V and J ends lost 7 bases and 4 bases, in that order; junction bases with no gene match: 10. CDR3 sequence: CASTPIGTSVYEQYF. The CDR3 DNA follows: TGTGCCAGCACTCCGATAGGGACTAGCGTGTACGAGCAGTACTTC. The variable domain in full, completed from reference TRBV28 and TRBJ2-7, reads DVKVTQSSRYLVKRTGEKVFLECVQDMDHENMFWYRQDPGLGLRLIYFSYDVKMKEKGDIPEGYSVSREKKERFSLILESASTNQTSMYLCASTPIGTSVYEQYFGPGTRLTVT.

V gene TRBV27 combines with J gene TRBJ1-1; a weak D match, TRBD1 (5 bases). Trimming removed 7 bases from V and 5 bases from J, with 17 bases in between. CDR1 is MNHEY and CDR2 is SMNVEV in the germline V gene (reference sequence). This CDR3 spans 14 amino acids. CDR3 sequence: CASIPGAGRTEAFF. The CDR3 DNA reads TGTGCCAGCATACCTGGGGCTGGAAGGACTGAAGCTTTCTTT.